Shown below are 23 T cell receptor beta chains from a single sample sequenced in a study of shared clonotypes between healthy human individuals. Sequencing was performed with immunoSEQ multiplex PCR; in TCRdb, only in-frame clones are kept and a portion is missing. This table holds about 1.5 million clones, 95% to 99% found once. The sequenced sample consisted of naive CD4+ T cells sorted from blood. Specified subset: CD45RA+ positively selected. Every receptor here comes from a man aged 30-40 years in good health.

Notes on this clone: The same CDR3 is also encoded by other DNA sequences in this sample. This chain connects TRBV28 to TRBJ1-2, with 7 positions matching TRBD1. J was trimmed by 1 base and V by 6 bases; bases with no gene match: 2. Germline lookup yields CDR1 MDHEN and CDR2 SYDVKM. The CDR3 is made up of 13 amino acids. This CDR3 reads CASSPGGNYGYTF. As DNA, the CDR3 is TGTGCCAGCAGCCCAGGGGGTAACTATGGCTACACCTTC.

The CDR3 DNA sequence: TGTGCCTGGACTCGACTGACAATCACAGATACGCAGTATTTT. Translated, it gives CAWTRLTITDTQYF. The V and J genes are TRBV30 and TRBJ2-3; D is undetermined. Germline CDR1 is GTSNPN and CDR2 is SVGIG (reference sequence). The CDR3 loop spans 14 amino acids. Trimming took 4 bases from V and 2 from J, leaving 13 bases between them.

This chain joins TRBV6-6 and TRBJ2-6; the D is unclear. The CDR3 extends over 13 amino acids. Germline V CDR1 and CDR2: MNHNY, SVGAGI (reference sequence). V dropped 6 bases and J dropped 4 bases, with 7 bases sitting between them. CDR3 sequence reads: CASSSEGANVLTF. CDR3 coding DNA: TGTGCCAGCAGCTCCGAAGGGGCCAACGTCCTGACTTTC.

This clone appeared once. V and J are TRBV15 and TRBJ2-3; 8 nucleotides align to TRBD1. The CDR3 extends over 17 amino acids. CDR1 LNHNV and CDR2 YYDKDF come from the germline V gene (reference sequence). The junction had 9 bases not matched to a gene; V was cut back by 0 bases and J by 4 bases. The CDR3 DNA reads TGTGCCACCAGCAGAGACCAATCCTGGGGACAGGCAGATACGCAGTATTTT. This codes for CATSRDQSWGQADTQYF.

This clone was found once. The chain employs TRBV6-5 and TRBJ1-3, with 7 bases that match TRBD1. Germline V CDR1 and CDR2: MNHEY, SVGAGI. This CDR3 comprises 14 residues. The junction had 2 bases not matched to a gene; V was cut back by 2 bases and J by 4 bases. The chain's CDR3 is CASSYRQGGNTIYF. The CDR3 region has the DNA TGTGCCAGCAGTTACCGACAGGGCGGAAACACCATATATTTT.

The chain is built from TRBV5-4 and TRBJ2-7, with 8 bases aligning to TRBD2. CDR3 size: 17 residues. After removal of 2 bases from V and 3 bases from J, the junction contained 13 bases not matched to a gene. CDR1 and CDR2 (germline): SGHNT, YYREEE (reference sequence). The CDR3 region has the DNA TGTGCCAGCAGCTTCAAAGCGGGAGTAAATTCGGTCTACGAGCAGTACTTC. It specifies CASSFKAGVNSVYEQYF.

This chain connects TRBV5-1 to TRBJ1-1; a possible D gene is TRBD1 (5 bases). Trimming stripped 4 bases from V and 2 bases from J, with 15 bases between. This CDR3 spans 15 amino acids. The germline CDR1 and CDR2 sequences are SGHRS and YFSETQ. CDR3 sequence: CASSPPGHTNTEAFF. CDR3 sequence (DNA): TGCGCCAGCAGCCCTCCCGGACACACTAACACTGAAGCTTTCTTT. Filled out from reference TRBV5-1 and TRBJ1-1, the complete variable domain reads KAGVTQTPRYLIKTRGQQVTLSCSPISGHRSVSWYQQTPGQGLQFLFEYFSETQRNKGNFPGRFSGRQFSNSRSEMNVSTLELGDSALYLCASSPPGHTNTEAFFGQGTRLTVV.

This chain uses TRBV5-1 with TRBJ2-2; D unresolved. The ends were cut back, 0 bases at V and 1 base at J, with 7 bases in the middle. CDR1 SGHRS and CDR2 YFSETQ come from the germline V gene. CDR3 size: 15 residues. The CDR3 loop is CASSLDHRNTGELFF. The CDR3 DNA reads TGCGCCAGCAGCTTGGATCACAGGAACACCGGGGAGCTGTTTTTT.

This clone was counted a single time. The rearrangement links TRBV9 to TRBJ2-7, with TRBD1 matching 7 bases. Germline CDR1 reads SGDLS; CDR2 reads YYNGEE. CDR3 length: 17 residues. Trimming removed 4 bases from V and 3 bases from J; junction bases left unmatched: 16. The CDR3 spells CASSPRPDRVPLYEQYF. In DNA form, the CDR3 reads TGTGCCAGCAGCCCCCGCCCTGACAGGGTCCCTCTCTACGAGCAGTACTTC.

The rearrangement links TRBV28 to TRBJ2-4; 9 nucleotides agree with TRBD1. Germline lookup yields CDR1 MDHEN and CDR2 SYDVKM. The CDR3 extends over 18 amino acids. V gave up 4 bases and J gave up 3 bases; unmatched junction bases: 13. The CDR3 sequence: CASSSGLNRGLGKNIQYF. CDR3 coding DNA: TGTGCCAGCAGTTCGGGACTCAACAGGGGGCTTGGCAAAAACATTCAGTACTTC.

In its sample, this clone was seen once. The rearrangement links TRBV13 to TRBJ1-5, with 7 positions matching TRBD1. The germline V gene encodes CDR1 PRHDT and CDR2 FYEKMQ (reference sequence). J was trimmed by 11 bases and V by 8 bases; bases with no gene match: 15. This CDR3 spans 14 amino acids. The CDR3 coding sequence is TGTGCCAGCTCGGAACGACAGGGTTTGAGTGCCCAGCATTTT. Translation: CASSERQGLSAQHF.

This chain joins TRBV19 and TRBJ2-2; D perhaps matches TRBD1 (5 bases). The V end lost 4 bases, the J end lost 2 bases, and 14 bases lay between the germline ends. CDR1 and CDR2 (germline): LNHDA, SQIVND (reference sequence). CDR3 length equals 16 residues. This CDR3 is CASSTGRRENTGELFF. CDR3 DNA: TGTGCCAGTAGTACTGGCCGCAGGGAAAACACCGGGGAGCTGTTTTTT.

This clone has just one count. J is TRBJ1-3 and V is TRBV6-5, with D uncertain. V was shortened by 4 bases and J by 2 bases, with 9 bases between the two germline ends. CDR1 and CDR2 from the germline V gene are MNHEY and SVGAGI. CDR3 length equals 14 residues. The CDR3 bases are TGTGCCAGCAGTTCGAGACATACTGGAAACACCATATATTTT. Its translation: CASSSRHTGNTIYF.

The chain uses TRBV5-4 and TRBJ2-1; 10 nucleotides agree with TRBD2. Germline CDR1 and CDR2: SGHNT and YYREEE (reference sequence). This CDR3 is built from 15 residues. V shed 1 base and J 9 bases; nucleotides not matched to a gene: 7. The CDR3 region has the DNA TGTGCCAGCAGCTTGCCTAGCGGGAGTGGTAGTGAGCAGTTCTTC. This encodes CASSLPSGSGSEQFF.

V gene TRBV7-6 combines with J gene TRBJ1-1; D gene uncertain. Germline V CDR1 and CDR2: SGHVS, FNYEAQ. Trimming stripped 2 bases from V and 1 base from J, with 8 bases between. The length of the CDR3 is 14 residues. CDR3 in amino acids: CASSLSGRNTEAFF. CDR3 coding DNA: TGTGCCAGCAGCTTATCCGGACGGAACACTGAAGCTTTCTTT.

This chain connects TRBV5-1 to TRBJ2-3; D uncertain. This CDR3 region has 12 residues. Germline V CDR1 and CDR2: SGHRS, YFSETQ. Trimming shortened V by 7 bases and J by 4 bases, and 10 bases separated the two germline ends. The DNA for the CDR3 is TGCGCCAGCGGATTAAGGGCAGATACGCAGTATTTT. It yields the protein CASGLRADTQYF.

This chain connects TRBV9 to TRBJ2-5; 11 positions agree with TRBD1. From germline, CDR1 is SGDLS and CDR2 YYNGEE. Losses at the gene ends were 4 bases for V and 2 bases for J; bases not matched to a gene: 7. The CDR3 extends over 16 amino acids. CDR3 coding DNA: TGTGCCAGCAGCCCCCGGACAGGGGGCCTTCAAGAGACCCAGTACTTC. This gives the protein CASSPRTGGLQETQYF.

V gene TRBV28 combines with J gene TRBJ2-7; 9 bases agree with TRBD2. The trim removed 5 bases at V and 6 bases at J, leaving 8 bases unmatched. Germline V gene data show CDR1 as MDHEN and CDR2 as SYDVKM. The CDR3 is 14 amino acids. CDR3 nucleotides: TGTGCCAGCAGTCGCTTGGGACTAGCATTCGAGCAGTACTTC. As protein: CASSRLGLAFEQYF.

The chain couples TRBV7-8 to TRBJ1-5, with TRBD1 matching over 7 bases. Germline V gene sequence: CDR1 SGHVS, CDR2 FQNEAQ. The CDR3 contains 18 residues. V shed 1 base, J shed 1 base, and the junction held 10 bases outside the gene matches. CDR3 nucleotides: TGTGCCAGCAGCTTAGTTCGACAGGGCGTGTGGAGCAATCAGCCCCAGCATTTT. This codes for CASSLVRQGVWSNQPQHF.

This clone was recorded a few times. J is TRBJ2-7 and V is TRBV7-9; the D gene is possibly TRBD2 (5 bases). CDR3 length: 12 amino acids. Looked up from germline, CDR1 is SEHNR and CDR2 is FQNEAQ (reference sequence). Trimming took 4 bases from V and 7 from J, leaving 11 bases between them. CDR3 sequence (DNA): TGTGCCAGCAGCTCAAACGGACTTGAGCAGTACTTC. Translated: CASSSNGLEQYF.

The V gene is TRBV5-1, the J gene TRBJ2-3, with 12 bases aligning to TRBD2. The CDR3 runs 17 residues. CDR1 is SGHRS and CDR2 is YFSETQ in the germline V gene. V dropped 3 bases and J dropped 0; count of bases not matched to a gene: 5. The CDR3 is CASSSAGTSGSTDTQYF. The CDR3 coding sequence is TGCGCCAGCAGCTCTGCCGGGACTAGCGGGAGCACAGATACGCAGTATTTT. Filled out from reference TRBV5-1 and TRBJ2-3, the complete variable domain reads KAGVTQTPRYLIKTRGQQVTLSCSPISGHRSVSWYQQTPGQGLQFLFEYFSETQRNKGNFPGRFSGRQFSNSRSEMNVSTLELGDSALYLCASSSAGTSGSTDTQYFGPGTRLTVL.

The rearrangement links TRBV5-4 to TRBJ2-1, with 16 bases that match TRBD2. This CDR3 region has 16 residues. V was clipped by 5 bases and J by 9 bases; unmatched bases: 8. From germline, CDR1 is SGHNT and CDR2 YYREEE (reference sequence). This CDR3 reads CASSSGTSGRAGEQFF. The CDR3 nucleotides read TGTGCCAGCAGTTCCGGGACTAGCGGGAGGGCAGGTGAGCAGTTCTTC.

The chain is built from TRBV9 and TRBJ1-1; D not resolved. The CDR3 spans 14 residues. CDR1 and CDR2 from the germline V gene are SGDLS and YYNGEE. V lost 1 base to trimming and J lost 0 bases, with 7 bases between them. The CDR3 sequence is CASSVNTVNTEAFF. The CDR3 DNA sequence: TGTGCCAGCAGCGTAAACACGGTGAACACTGAAGCTTTCTTT. The whole variable domain, filled in from reference TRBV9 and TRBJ1-1, reads DSGVTQTPKHLITATGQRVTLRCSPRSGDLSVYWYQQSLDQGLQFLIQYYNGEERAKGNILERFSAQQFPDLHSELNLSSLELGDSALYFCASSVNTVNTEAFFGQGTRLTVV.